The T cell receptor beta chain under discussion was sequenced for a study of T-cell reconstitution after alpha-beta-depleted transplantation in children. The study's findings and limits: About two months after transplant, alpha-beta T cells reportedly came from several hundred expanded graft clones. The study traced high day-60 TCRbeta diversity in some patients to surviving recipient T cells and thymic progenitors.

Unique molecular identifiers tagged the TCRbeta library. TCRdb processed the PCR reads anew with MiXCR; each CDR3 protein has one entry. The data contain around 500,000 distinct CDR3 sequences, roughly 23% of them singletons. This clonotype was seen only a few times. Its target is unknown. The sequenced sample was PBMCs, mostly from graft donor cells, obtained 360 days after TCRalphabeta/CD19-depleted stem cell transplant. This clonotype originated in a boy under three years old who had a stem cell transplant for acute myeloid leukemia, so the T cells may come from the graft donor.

The CDR3 here is CASNAGGELFF. The DNA of the CDR3 is TGTGCCAGCAACGCGGGCGGGGAGCTGTTTTTT. The chain employs TRBV5-6 and TRBJ2-2, with D possibly being TRBD2 (5 bases). Trimming cost V 6 bases and J 7 bases, with 7 bases left between them. Germline V gives CDR1 SGHDT, CDR2 YYEEEE. The CDR3 is 11 residues long.